What follows are 7 T cell receptor beta chains derived from one specimen sequenced in a study of blood T cell repertoires in COVID-19. Sequencing was performed with immunoSEQ multiplex PCR; in TCRdb, only in-frame clones are kept and a portion is missing. The table lists hundreds of thousands of clones, approximately 90% of them singletons. The sequencing input was PBMCs or T cells enriched from blood (not recorded which). The receptors stem from a woman between 40 and 50 years old who had recovered from COVID-19.

The sample holds one count of this clone. V gene TRBV19 combines with J gene TRBJ1-1, with a possible D match to TRBD1 (5 bases). CDR3 length equals 17 residues. The germline gives CDR1 LNHDA, CDR2 SQIVND (reference sequence). Trimming shortened V by 3 bases and J by 1 base, and 18 bases separated the two germline ends. The CDR3 bases are TGTGCCAGTAGTATCATAGGAGGGGCAAGGGCGAACACTGAAGCTTTCTTT. Its translation: CASSIIGGARANTEAFF.

The chain employs TRBV2 and TRBJ1-6; 8 bases agree with TRBD1. J gave up 5 bases and V 5 bases, and 8 bases lay outside the gene matches. The CDR3 length is 16 residues. Germline V gene data show CDR1 as SNHLY and CDR2 as FYNNEI. CDR3 region: CASSYFETGDNSPLHF. The CDR3 DNA is TGTGCCAGCAGTTATTTCGAGACAGGGGATAATTCACCCCTCCACTTT.

This clone was detected only once. The V gene is TRBV11-3, the J gene TRBJ2-6; TRBD2 aligns across 7 bases. V shed 4 bases, J shed 2 bases, and the junction held 5 bases outside the gene matches. The CDR3 is made up of 16 amino acids. Looked up from germline, CDR1 is SGHNT and CDR2 is YENEEA. CDR3 nucleotides: TGTGCCAGCAGCTCCCGACGGGGGGCTGGGGCCAACGTCCTGACTTTC. This codes for CASSSRRGAGANVLTF.

This clone was counted a few times. This chain joins TRBV11-2 and TRBJ2-3; TRBD1 might be the D (7 bases). V lost 7 bases, J lost 7 bases, and 15 bases lay in between. Germline CDR1 SGHAT, CDR2 FQNNGV. The CDR3 spans 13 residues. CDR3 coding DNA: TGTGCCAGCACGGAGGGGGCCTTGAATACGCAGTATTTT. Encoded protein: CASTEGALNTQYF. Full variable domain (outside the CDR3, taken from reference TRBV11-2 and TRBJ2-3): EAGVAQSPRYKIIEKRQSVAFWCNPISGHATLYWYQQILGQGPKLLIQFQNNGVVDDSQLPKDRFSAERLKGVDSTLKIQPAKLEDSAVYLCASTEGALNTQYFGPGTRLTVL.

The chain is built from TRBV6-1 and TRBJ2-3, with no clear D. Trimming pared 3 bases from V and 5 bases from J, leaving 9 bases between. Germline CDR1 and CDR2: MNHNS and SASEGT. The CDR3 is 13 residues long. CDR3 region: CASSDVSLDTQYF. The CDR3 DNA reads TGTGCCAGCAGTGATGTTTCGTTAGATACGCAGTATTTT.

The gene calls are TRBV3-1 (or the pseudogene TRBV3-2) and TRBJ2-1; 10 bases agree with TRBD2. J gave up 3 bases and V 4 bases, and 6 bases lay outside the gene matches. The length of the CDR3 is 16 residues. The germline V gene has CDR1 LGHDT and CDR2 YNNKEL (reference sequence). CDR3 sequence (DNA): TGTGCCAGCAGCCCGATAGCGGGGGGAAGCTACAATGAGCAGTTCTTC. This codes for CASSPIAGGSYNEQFF.

In this sample, this clone turned up a few times. CDR3 coding DNA: TGTGCCAGCAGGTCAGACAGGCTAGCCAAAAACATTCAGTACTTC. It encodes CASRSDRLAKNIQYF. The V gene is TRBV6-5, the J gene TRBJ2-4; the D gene is possibly TRBD1 (6 bases). The CDR3 spans 15 residues. The V gene's germline CDR1 is MNHEY and CDR2 SVGAGI. The V and J ends lost 6 bases and 0 bases respectively, with 12 bases between them.